This paragraph reports one TCR beta chain. This specimen comes from a study of blood T cell repertoires in COVID-19. Germline-derived CDR1 and CDR2 are SGHRS and YFSETQ. With 4 bases clipped from V and 3 bases from J, the junction kept 13 bases outside the gene matches. This CDR3 is 17 amino acids long. Here immunoSEQ multiplex PCR was the method, and the copy in TCRdb shows in-frame clones only, minus some. The sample carries fewer than 150,000 clones, about nine tenths recorded once. The receptor was derived from a man aged 45 to 65 with active or convalescent COVID-19. Source material: peripheral blood. This chain connects TRBV5-1 to TRBJ2-7, with TRBD1 identical over 10 bases. CDR3 region: CASSQTPTGTGVYEQYF. In nucleotides, the CDR3 is TGCGCCAGCAGCCAAACACCCACCGGGACAGGGGTCTACGAGCAGTACTTC.